A selection of T cell receptor beta chains follows, all from one sample in a study of siplizumab effects on memory and regulatory T cells. Using immunoSEQ multiplex PCR, the repertoire was profiled, and TCRdb retains in-frame clones only, with some absent. The data contain roughly 100,000 clones, around 90% of them singletons. Sequencing was carried out using CD4+ T cells sorted from blood. The receptors here all came from a human donor in good health. Both conserved end residues are part of each CDR3. The D gene is left open where the match is weak. Only part of the rows carry a size: once, few, many, or a class if the clone is expanded.

CASSQDGGGPPPDTQYF,TGCGCCAGCAGCCAAGATGGTGGCGGGCCCCCTCCCGATACGCAGTATTTT,once,17,-,TRBJ2-3,TRBV4-1
CASSIQLGRNQPQHF,TGTGCCAGTAGTATCCAGCTCGGCAGGAATCAGCCCCAGCATTTT,-,15,-,TRBJ1-5,TRBV19
CASSPGPDRNNEQFF,TGTGCCAGTAGCCCCGGGCCAGATAGAAACAATGAGCAGTTCTTC,-,15,-,TRBJ2-1,TRBV19
CASSPLRGDQPQHF,TGTGCCAGTAGTCCGCTGCGAGGGGATCAGCCCCAGCATTTT,-,14,-,TRBJ1-5,TRBV19
CASSLAQGGELFF,TGCGCCAGCAGCTTAGCCCAGGGCGGGGAGCTGTTTTTT,-,13,-,TRBJ2-2,TRBV5-1
CASSIGTRGGTEAFF,TGTGCCAGTAGTATAGGGACTCGAGGAGGCACTGAAGCTTTCTTT,-,15,-,TRBJ1-1,TRBV19
CASSLITNTGELFF,TGCGCCAGCAGCTTGATAACGAACACCGGGGAGCTGTTTTTT,-,14,-,TRBJ2-2,TRBV5-1
CASRDSGANVLTF,TGTGCCAGCAGAGACTCTGGGGCCAACGTCCTGACTTTC,-,13,-,TRBJ2-6,TRBV6-5
CASSPNGQNYGYTF,TGTGCCAGCAGCCCTAATGGACAGAACTATGGCTACACCTTC,-,14,-,TRBJ1-2,TRBV27
CASQALRTSGRNTQYF,TGTGCCAGTCAGGCTCTCCGGACTAGCGGGAGGAATACGCAGTATTTT,-,16,TRBD2,TRBJ2-3,TRBV19
CASSLLRQNLAKNIQYF,TGTGCCAGCAGCTTGTTGAGGCAGAATCTAGCCAAAAACATTCAGTACTTC,-,17,-,TRBJ2-4,TRBV5-6
CASSQGQNTDTQYF,TGTGCCAGCAGCCAGGGACAGAACACAGATACGCAGTATTTT,-,14,TRBD1,TRBJ2-3,TRBV7-9
CASFLPGQQETQYF,TGCGCCAGCTTCCTCCCGGGACAGCAAGAGACCCAGTACTTC,-,14,TRBD1,TRBJ2-5,TRBV5-1
CASTAIAGRSPSSF,TGTGCCAGCACGGCCATAGCGGGGAGAAGCCCATCGTCCTTC,-,14,TRBD2,TRBJ2-7,TRBV2
CASSRRQGKNIQYF,TGTGCCAGCAGTAGAAGACAGGGCAAAAACATTCAGTACTTC,-,14,TRBD1,TRBJ2-4,TRBV13
CASSVGAGAGNEQFF,TGTGCCAGCAGCGTAGGGGCGGGAGCGGGGAATGAGCAGTTCTTC,-,15,TRBD2,TRBJ2-1,TRBV9
CAITLVGDGTGELFF,TGTGCCATCACACTTGTAGGGGACGGGACCGGGGAGCTGTTTTTT,-,15,-,TRBJ2-2,TRBV10-3
CASSPQSSNEKLFF,TGTGCCAGCTCACCTCAGAGTTCTAATGAAAAACTGTTTTTT,-,14,-,TRBJ1-4,TRBV18
CASSQRVVGATSHTGELFF,TGCGCCAGCAGCCAAAGGGTGGTGGGGGCGACTAGCCACACCGGGGAGCTGTTTTTT,-,19,-,TRBJ2-2,TRBV4-1
CASSLQGITHGYTF,TGCGCCAGCAGCCTACAGGGAATCACTCACGGCTACACCTTC,once,14,-,TRBJ1-2,TRBV4-1
CASGGWRIWSYEQYF,TGTGCCAGCGGGGGCTGGAGGATTTGGAGCTACGAGCAGTACTTC,-,15,-,TRBJ2-7,TRBV6-1
CASSSLVQRIQGSEQFF,TGTGCCAGCAGCTCCTTAGTACAACGAATCCAGGGAAGTGAGCAGTTCTTC,-,17,-,TRBJ2-1,TRBV11-2
CASSHGLSNEQFF,TGCGCCAGCAGCCACGGACTCTCCAATGAGCAGTTCTTC,once,13,-,TRBJ2-1,TRBV5-1
CASSRDTLYEQYF,TGTGCCAGTAGCCGGGACACCTTATACGAGCAGTACTTC,-,13,-,TRBJ2-7,TRBV19
CASSLGVNRYNYGYTF,TGTGCCAGCAGCTTGGGGGTGAACAGGTATAACTATGGCTACACCTTC,-,16,-,TRBJ1-2,TRBV5-6
CASSPRQVGSNQPQHF,TGTGCCAGTAGTCCCCGACAGGTTGGTAGCAATCAGCCCCAGCATTTT,-,16,-,TRBJ1-5,TRBV19
CASSLITQGAAFF,TGTGCCAGCAGTTTAATAACACAGGGGGCCGCTTTCTTT,-,13,TRBD1,TRBJ1-1,TRBV28
CASGLVLGGRSAGELFF,TGTGCTAGTGGTTTGGTGTTGGGCGGGAGAAGTGCCGGGGAGCTGTTTTTT,once,17,TRBD2,TRBJ2-2,TRBV12-5
CASSYSPSAAYEQYF,TGTGCCAGCAGTTACTCACCCTCGGCCGCCTACGAGCAGTACTTC,-,15,-,TRBJ2-7,TRBV6-5